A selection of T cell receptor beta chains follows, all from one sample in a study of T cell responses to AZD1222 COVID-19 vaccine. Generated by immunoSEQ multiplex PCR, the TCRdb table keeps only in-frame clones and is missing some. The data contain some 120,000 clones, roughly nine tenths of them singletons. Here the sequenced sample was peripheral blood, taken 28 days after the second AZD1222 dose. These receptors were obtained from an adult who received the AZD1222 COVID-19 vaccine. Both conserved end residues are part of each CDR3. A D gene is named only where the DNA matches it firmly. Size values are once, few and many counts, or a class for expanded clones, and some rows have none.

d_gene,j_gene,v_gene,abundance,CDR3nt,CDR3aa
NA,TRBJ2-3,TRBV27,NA,TGTGCCAGCAGTTCTCGGACGGCTAGCACAGATACGCAGTATTTT,CASSSRTASTDTQYF
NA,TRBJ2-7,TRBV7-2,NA,TGTGCCAGCAGCTTACTTACACCGGTATACGAGCAGTACTTC,CASSLLTPVYEQYF
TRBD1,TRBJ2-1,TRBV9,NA,TGTGCCAGCAGCGACAGGGGGCACAATGAGCAGTTCTTC,CASSDRGHNEQFF
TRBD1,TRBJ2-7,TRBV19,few,TGTGCCAGTATGGGGACAGGCTCCTACGAGCAGTACTTC,CASMGTGSYEQYF
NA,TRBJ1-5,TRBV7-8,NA,TGTGCCAGCAGCATTTGGGGGGCTCAGCCCCAGCATTTT,CASSIWGAQPQHF
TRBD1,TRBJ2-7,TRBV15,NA,TGTGCCACCAGCAAACCCTCTGAGACAGGGGGAAGCGAGCAGTACTTC,CATSKPSETGGSEQYF
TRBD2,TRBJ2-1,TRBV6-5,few,TGTGCCAGCAGTTACTCAGCGGGAACATACAATGAGCAGTTCTTC,CASSYSAGTYNEQFF
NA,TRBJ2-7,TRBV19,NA,TGTGCCAGTAGTTTGGGGGAGACGCAGTACTTC,CASSLGETQYF
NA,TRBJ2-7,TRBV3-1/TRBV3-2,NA,TGTGCCAGCAGCCTATCCCAGGGCTACTCCTACGAGCAGTACTTC,CASSLSQGYSYEQYF
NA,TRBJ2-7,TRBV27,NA,TGTGCCAGCAGTTATAGGGACACGGACTACGAGCAGTACTTC,CASSYRDTDYEQYF
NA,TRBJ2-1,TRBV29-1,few,TGCAGCGTTGACGTTGGCACATCCTACAATGAGCAGTTCTTC,CSVDVGTSYNEQFF
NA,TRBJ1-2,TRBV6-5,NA,TGTGCCAGCAGTTACTCTACAGTTTCGGTGCGCGGCTACACCTTC,CASSYSTVSVRGYTF
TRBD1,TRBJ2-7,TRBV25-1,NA,TGTGCCAGCAGTGAGACAGGGAGCTACGAGCAGTACTTC,CASSETGSYEQYF
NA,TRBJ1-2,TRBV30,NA,TGTGCCTGGAGTGTACTGGTGACAGCCGGCTACACCTTC,CAWSVLVTAGYTF